This entry features one TCR beta chain sequence. This clone came up once. The antigen this receptor binds is unknown. Base-call qualities are not available, and no considerably larger clone is one nucleotide away. The immunoSEQ hsTCRB v3.0 assay was used at survey level resolution to sequence the TRB variable region. The target sequencing depth for TRB was about 40,000-55,000 T-cell genomes per sample. An Illumina MiSeq with a v3 150-cycle kit was used to sequence the pooled TRB libraries. Per the authors' processing: Analysis of repertoires was carried out in R inside a reproducible Nextflow workflow spanning QC, data transformation and analysis. Custom analyses were implemented in LymphoSeq2, an R package for AIRR-Seq data exploration. Several samples that produced fewer than 5000 total TRB sequences were removed, so some 190 HIV repertoires were analyzed. Among the approximately 180 HIV repertoires that were kept, around 60 were collected before ART initiation and roughly 130 were collected after ART initiation. Repertoires were downsampled to 5000 TRB nucleotide sequences, and summary statistics were averaged over 100 downsampling iterations. The analysis kept only TRB sequences whose CDR3 regions were at least seven amino acids long. Diversity was assessed using a clonality score derived from Shannon entropy and using the Gini coefficient. In the repertoire networks, any two of the top 5000 CDR3 amino acid sequences were connected whenever the two sequences differed by an edit distance of one. For TRB CDR3 amino acid sequences, antigen specificity groups and MHC restriction were predicted with GLIPH2. To flag known CMV, EBV, HIV or tissue antigen associations, CDR3 amino acid sequences were matched against VDJdb and McPAS-TCR. Pre-ART, post-ART and control groups were compared with Wilcoxon signed-rank tests and Holm-Bonferroni correction. Held by TCRdb, this immuneACCESS table contains in-frame sequences only and omits some clones. Under half of the omission traces to an unresolved V gene where checked; the cause of the rest is unknown. V and J calls and clone size are given by that table; D and trimming were obtained from the DNA. Within this sample are about 25,000 clones, with about 86% of them counted one time only. The ten most abundant clones make up roughly 4% of the sample.

The data were taken from a study of long-term antiretroviral therapy in people with HIV (dated by TCRdb to between 2022 and 2023). About the study as a whole: The earliest samples were collected about a decade before the 2015 WHO recommendation for immediate ART, when ART was typically delayed until CD4 counts fell. No cross-contamination during QIAcube processing turned up in test extractions that ran a monoclonal T-cell line alongside 30 or so polyclonal samples. Among the approximately 27 participants with HIV, more than ten were female. A retrospective serial study tested whether changes in peripheral blood TRB repertoire composition and diversity were associated with ART initiation and durable HIV suppression. A total of roughly 200 cryopreserved PBMC samples came from a few dozen adults with confirmed HIV infection and were collected serially over a mean of roughly 6 years (range 1-12). What the research found in general, with its limitations: ART initiation was associated with a significant increase in TRB diversity, but diversity stayed significantly below transplant donor controls even after long-term ART. Because pre-ART samples had limited cell numbers, profiling was done on unsorted PBMC rather than on sorted CD4+ and CD8+ T cells. At every time point, the repertoire was dominated by expanded TRB clones first identified before ART initiation, although this dominance fluctuated and, in many PLHIV, declined after ART. The samples span the years 2004 to 2017, and the ART regimens used at that time may not be as effective as current regimens. Owing to limited PBMC availability, only the TCR beta chain was sequenced, without alpha chain pairing. Inferences about post-ART repertoire changes are limited because no data were available on ART adherence, viral resistance or therapy changes. HIV repertoires had narrower CDR3 length ranges than controls, and the network structure suggested an antigen-experienced repertoire that shifted only slightly toward naive after ART.

The germline V gene encodes CDR1 SQVTM and CDR2 ANQGSEA. The cysteine opens and the phenylalanine closes a CDR3 of 15 amino acids. Left in the record is the CDR3 DNA by itself, 45 bases read in frame from the first base. V was cut back by 7 bases and J by 5 bases, leaving a gap of 23 bases between them. Inclusion was restricted to participants for whom at least one PBMC sample before ART initiation and at least two post-ART samples were available. Every participant with HIV received treatment in the United States of America. Before DNA extraction, cryopreserved samples of 1-10 million PBMC were thawed and washed. At the time of the earliest PBMC sample, participants with HIV were aged between roughly 20 and 55 years. PBMC samples from each participant spanned 1-4 timepoints before ART initiation and 2-8 timepoints after ART initiation, with a median of 7 samples. For every participant, serial HIV viral load, CD4+ T-cell count, ART history and demographic data were obtained. Using a Qiagen kit on a QIAcube, genomic DNA was extracted from unsorted PBMC, with samples processed in batches of 12.

This chain joins TRBV29-1 to TRBJ1-1, with TRBD1 as a weak D call on 6 bases. The receptor's source is a woman in her thirties with HIV. This specimen was unsorted PBMCs, taken 1.9 years after starting antiretroviral therapy. The nucleotide sequence reads as follows: TGCAGCGACCTACGCCCTGGGGGCTTAGATACTGAAGCTTTCTTT. This sequence encodes CSDLRPGGLDTEAFF.